In this sample, the clone carrying this T cell receptor beta chain turned up a few times. Its antigen is currently unknown. The data were taken from a study of blood T cells in healthy people across ages. Study conclusions and caveats: The donors' CMV status was not determined, possibly confounding changes in expanded clonotypes.

The V end was cut by 0 bases, the J end by 6 bases, with 12 bases between. CDR3 length equals 14 residues. Through a sample-barcoded 5' primer and a J-beta primer mix, a second PCR was run for roughly 6 to 12 cycles. TCRdb re-called the 5' RACE reads through MiXCR, storing one row per CDR3 protein. The repertoire holds around 990,000 distinct CDR3 sequences, with less than 45% as singletons. The gene calls are TRBV12-3 or TRBV12-4 and TRBJ2-7; D gene uncertain. Sequencing was done on a sample of blood. This receptor was obtained from a man younger than 35 in good health. The DNA of the CDR3 is TGTGCCAGCAGTTTAGCGGGATCGGTTAGCGAGCAGTACTTC. Amino acids: CASSLAGSVSEQYF.